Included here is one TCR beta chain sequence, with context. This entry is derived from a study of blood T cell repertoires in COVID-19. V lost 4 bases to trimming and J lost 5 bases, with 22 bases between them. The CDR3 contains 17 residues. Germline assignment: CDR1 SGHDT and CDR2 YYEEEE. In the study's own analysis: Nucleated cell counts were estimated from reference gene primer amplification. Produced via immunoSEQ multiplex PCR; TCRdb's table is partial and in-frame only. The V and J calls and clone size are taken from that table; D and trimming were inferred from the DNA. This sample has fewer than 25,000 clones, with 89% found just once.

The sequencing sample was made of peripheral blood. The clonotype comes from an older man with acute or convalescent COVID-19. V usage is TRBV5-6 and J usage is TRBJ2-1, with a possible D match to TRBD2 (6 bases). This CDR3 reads CASSPTGGNAAHNEQFF. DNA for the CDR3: TGTGCCAGCAGCCCGACGGGCGGGAATGCCGCACACAATGAGCAGTTCTTC.